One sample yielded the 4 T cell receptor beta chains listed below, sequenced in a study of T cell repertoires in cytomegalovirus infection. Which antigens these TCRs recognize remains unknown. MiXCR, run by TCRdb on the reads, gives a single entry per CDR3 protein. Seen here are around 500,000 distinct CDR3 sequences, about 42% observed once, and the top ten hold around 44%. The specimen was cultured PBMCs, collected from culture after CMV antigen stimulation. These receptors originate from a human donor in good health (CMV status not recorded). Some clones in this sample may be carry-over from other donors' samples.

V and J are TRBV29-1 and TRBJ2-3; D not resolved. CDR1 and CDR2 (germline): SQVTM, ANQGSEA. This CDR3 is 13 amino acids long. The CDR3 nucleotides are TGCATTACTCAGGCGGATAGCACAGATACGCAGTATTTT. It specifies CITQADSTDTQYF.

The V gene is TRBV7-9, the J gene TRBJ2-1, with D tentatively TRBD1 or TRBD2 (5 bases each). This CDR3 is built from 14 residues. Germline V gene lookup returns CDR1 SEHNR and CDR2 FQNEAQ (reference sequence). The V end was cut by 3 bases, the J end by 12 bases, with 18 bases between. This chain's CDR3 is CASSLGVDFSGQFF. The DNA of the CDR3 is TGTGCCAGCAGCTTGGGGGTAGATTTCAGCGGGCAGTTCTTC.

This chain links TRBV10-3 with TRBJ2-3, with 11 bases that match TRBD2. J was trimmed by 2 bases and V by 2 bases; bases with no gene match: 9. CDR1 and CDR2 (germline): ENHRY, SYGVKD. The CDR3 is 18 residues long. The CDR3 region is CAISEPPGLADDTDTQYF. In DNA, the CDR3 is TGTGCCATCAGTGAGCCACCGGGACTAGCGGATGACACAGATACGCAGTATTTT.

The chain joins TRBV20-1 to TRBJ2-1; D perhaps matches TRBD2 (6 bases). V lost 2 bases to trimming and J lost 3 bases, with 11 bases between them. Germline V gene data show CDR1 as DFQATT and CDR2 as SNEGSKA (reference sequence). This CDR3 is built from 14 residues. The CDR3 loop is CSARKLAGYNEQFF. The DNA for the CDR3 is TGCAGTGCTAGAAAACTAGCAGGCTACAATGAGCAGTTCTTC.